This T cell receptor beta chain was sequenced in a study of blood T cells in healthy people across ages. On the study more broadly: Template switching retrieved approximately one barcoded beta molecule for each two T cells.

This CDR3 has 17 amino acids. V lost 5 bases and J lost 6; bases outside the gene matches: 15. The V gene's germline CDR1 is SEHNR and CDR2 FQNEAQ (reference sequence). As regards this clonotype: Its target is unknown.

Findings and caveats of the study: Comparison with aged donors showed that long-lived donors had more naive CD4+ cells and higher diversity.

A second PCR of about 6 to 12 cycles used a sample-barcoded 5' primer and a J-beta primer mix. Every cDNA molecule carried a tag from a template-switch adaptor bearing 12 random nucleotides. TCRdb reanalysed the 5' RACE reads using MiXCR and keeps one entry per CDR3 protein. The sample holds about 1.8 million distinct CDR3 sequences; roughly 49% are singletons and the top ten take approximately 2%. The donors, aged roughly 6 to 100, were healthy Caucasians from Russia. Sequencing was done on a sample of blood. The clonotype comes from a woman aged 40 to 50 in good health. V usage is TRBV7-9 and J usage is TRBJ2-4; 8 nucleotides agree with TRBD1. The CDR3 DNA reads as TGTGCCAGCAGCAGTCCTGCGACAGGGGAGGATCGAAACATTCAGTACTTC. It translates to CASSSPATGEDRNIQYF.